These 23 T cell receptor beta chains share one sample of origin, sequenced in a study of blood T cell repertoires in COVID-19. Sequencing was performed with immunoSEQ multiplex PCR; in TCRdb, only in-frame clones are kept and a portion is missing. The table records about 240,000 clones, about 86% of them present only once. The specimen was peripheral blood. These receptors all stem from a man aged 60 to 75 with acute or convalescent COVID-19.

The CDR3 spells CASSPQLAGGVETQYF. In nucleotides, the CDR3 is TGTGCCAGCAGTCCCCAACTAGCGGGAGGCGTGGAGACCCAGTACTTC. V gene TRBV27 combines with J gene TRBJ2-5, with 12 bases that match TRBD2. Germline values: CDR1 MNHEY, CDR2 SMNVEV (reference sequence). V lost 5 bases and J lost 5; bases outside the gene matches: 9. The CDR3 loop spans 16 amino acids.

This clone showed up just once. Other DNA sequences of this sample code for an identical CDR3. This chain connects TRBV6-5 to TRBJ1-3; 8 nucleotides line up with TRBD1. Unmatched junction bases numbered 1, after V lost 5 bases and J lost 1 base. CDR1 is MNHEY, CDR2 SVGAGI, per germline. The CDR3 sequence is 14 residues long. The CDR3 region is CASSRTGSGNTIYF. In DNA, the CDR3 is TGTGCCAGCAGTCGGACAGGGTCTGGAAACACCATATATTTT.

The rearrangement uses TRBV15 and TRBJ2-4; 9 positions match TRBD2. Germline V lookup: CDR1 LNHNV, CDR2 YYDKDF (reference sequence). The length of the CDR3 is 20 residues. Trimming cost V 0 bases and J 0 bases; bases outside gene matches: 12. This CDR3 is CATSRDGLAGPGGAKNIQYF. The CDR3 DNA sequence: TGTGCCACCAGCAGAGACGGGCTAGCGGGACCCGGAGGAGCCAAAAACATTCAGTACTTC.

J is TRBJ2-1 and V is TRBV7-9; 9 bases agree with TRBD2. The CDR3 extends over 17 amino acids. CDR1 and CDR2 (germline): SEHNR, FQNEAQ (reference sequence). J was trimmed by 2 bases and V by 3 bases; bases with no gene match: 8. DNA of the CDR3: TGTGCCAGCAGCTTTTTGTCCCGACTAGCGGCCTACAATGAGCAGTTCTTC. Translation: CASSFLSRLAAYNEQFF.

V is TRBV7-9 and J is TRBJ2-2; no clear D gene. V was pared by 2 bases and J by 3 bases, with 7 bases between. Germline-derived CDR1 and CDR2 are SEHNR and FQNEAQ (reference sequence). The CDR3 has 14 amino acids. The CDR3 loop is CASSLSTDTGELFF. CDR3 DNA sequence: TGTGCCAGCAGCTTATCCACAGACACCGGGGAGCTGTTTTTT. The variable domain in full, with the rest retrieved from reference TRBV7-9 and TRBJ2-2, is DTGVSQNPRHKITKRGQNVTFRCDPISEHNRLYWYRQTLGQGPEFLTYFQNEAQLEKSRLLSDRFSAERPKGSFSTLEIQRTEQGDSAMYLCASSLSTDTGELFFGEGSRLTVL.

This sequence joins TRBV4-1 and TRBJ1-5; a possible D gene is TRBD1 (5 bases). The CDR3 contains 16 residues. The germline CDR1 and CDR2 sequences are MGHRA and YSYEKL. Trimming cost V 0 bases and J 6 bases, with 15 bases left between them. The CDR3 is CASSQDSTGVGQPQHF. Written as DNA, the CDR3 is TGCGCCAGCAGCCAAGATAGTACAGGTGTGGGTCAGCCCCAGCATTTT.

The genes are TRBV3-1 (or the pseudogene TRBV3-2) and TRBJ2-3; the D is unclear. The germline V gene has CDR1 LGHDT and CDR2 YNNKEL (reference sequence). Trimming cost V 3 bases and J 3 bases, with 10 bases left between them. This CDR3 has 14 residues. The CDR3 DNA is TGTGCCAGCAGCCACCGGTCTCGGACAGATACGCAGTATTTT. This sequence encodes CASSHRSRTDTQYF.

V is TRBV5-1 and J is TRBJ2-5; 7 bases match TRBD1. The germline V gene encodes CDR1 SGHRS and CDR2 YFSETQ. V was pared by 0 bases and J by 5 bases, with 4 bases of the junction left unmatched. CDR3 length: 14 residues. As DNA, the CDR3 is TGCGCCAGCAGCTTGGCAGGGGGTCGGGAGACCCAGTACTTC. Its translation: CASSLAGGRETQYF.

The chain combines TRBV12-3 or TRBV12-4 with TRBJ2-5; D not certain. Trimming left V 6 bases short and J 5 bases short, with 13 bases between. There are 13 residues in the CDR3. The chain's CDR3 is CASSSNSLETQYF. In nucleotides, the CDR3 is TGTGCCAGCAGCTCTAACAGTTTGGAGACCCAGTACTTC.

This clone appeared a few times. The V gene is TRBV18, the J gene TRBJ1-2; possible D gene TRBD1, 5 bases. CDR1 and CDR2 (germline): KGHSH, LQKENI. The CDR3 contains 17 residues. V lost 3 bases, J lost 4 bases, and 21 bases lay in between. CDR3 DNA: TGTGCCAGCTCACCTCTTCGAGGCGGAGGGGAGGTCTATGGCTACACCTTC. As protein: CASSPLRGGGEVYGYTF.

The rearrangement links TRBV25-1 to TRBJ2-1; tentatively, D is TRBD2 (5 bases). V gave up 3 bases and J gave up 6 bases, with 15 bases separating them. Germline V lookup: CDR1 MGHDK, CDR2 SYGVNS. The CDR3 contains 15 residues. The CDR3 region has the DNA TGTGCCAGCAGTGATACTAGTGGGTCAGCCAATGAGCAGTTCTTC. Residues: CASSDTSGSANEQFF.

The chain combines TRBV25-1 with TRBJ2-5, with 9 bases aligning to TRBD2. CDR3 length equals 16 residues. Germline V gene sequence: CDR1 MGHDK, CDR2 SYGVNS. V was pared by 5 bases and J by 5 bases, with 12 bases of the junction left unmatched. The CDR3 nucleotides read TGTGCCAGCAGTACTTTTTTTAGCGGGGGAGGGGAGACCCAGTACTTC. Amino acid sequence: CASSTFFSGGGETQYF. The variable domain in full, completed from reference TRBV25-1 and TRBJ2-5, reads EADIYQTPRYLVIGTGKKITLECSQTMGHDKMYWYQQDPGMELHLIHYSYGVNSTEKGDLSSESTVSRIRTEHFPLTLESARPSHTSQYLCASSTFFSGGGETQYFGPGTRLLVL.

This clone turned up a few times. The chain recombines TRBV5-1 with TRBJ2-7; no firm D call. Germline CDR1 SGHRS, CDR2 YFSETQ. Trimming cost V 1 base and J 3 bases, with 5 bases left between them. The CDR3 extends over 12 amino acids. The CDR3: CASSLNSYEQYF. In nucleotides, the CDR3 is TGCGCCAGCAGCTTGAACAGCTACGAGCAGTACTTC. Looking up the rest from reference TRBV5-1 and TRBJ2-7 gives the full variable domain: KAGVTQTPRYLIKTRGQQVTLSCSPISGHRSVSWYQQTPGQGLQFLFEYFSETQRNKGNFPGRFSGRQFSNSRSEMNVSTLELGDSALYLCASSLNSYEQYFGPGTRLTVT.

The genes are TRBV28 and TRBJ1-1; a possible D gene is TRBD1 (5 bases). Trimming removed 2 bases at V and 11 bases at J, with 15 bases between. Looked up from germline, CDR1 is MDHEN and CDR2 is SYDVKM. This CDR3 comprises 13 residues. The CDR3 coding sequence is TGTGCCAGCAGTTTAAAGGTGGGGCGTGGCGCTTTCTTT. Amino acid sequence: CASSLKVGRGAFF.

CDR3 bases: TGTGCCAGCACTGTTTTGGGCGCAACTAATGAAAAACTGTTTTTT. It is translated as CASTVLGATNEKLFF. This rearrangement joins TRBV28 to TRBJ1-4; D is ambiguous. V lost 7 bases and J lost 0, with 12 bases in between. CDR3 length equals 15 residues. CDR1 and CDR2 (germline): MDHEN, SYDVKM.

The chain joins TRBV5-3 to TRBJ2-1, with 9 bases identical to TRBD2. TRBV5-3 is labeled an ORF, and its function is uncertain. This CDR3 spans 13 amino acids. Trimming took 3 bases from V and 8 from J; bases not matched to a gene: 3. CDR3 sequence (DNA): TGTGCCAGAAGCTATGGGACTAGCTATGAGCAGTTCTTC. Translating it yields CARSYGTSYEQFF.

The genes are TRBV7-2 and TRBJ2-5; tentative D call: TRBD2 (6 bases). The V and J ends lost 1 base and 9 bases respectively, with 12 bases between them. CDR3 length equals 13 residues. Per germline, CDR1 SGHTA and CDR2 FQGNSA. CDR3 residues: CASSLGPGTAQYF. CDR3 bases: TGTGCCAGCAGCTTAGGGCCGGGGACTGCCCAGTACTTC.

This clone was picked up a small number of times. A junction end diverges from the germline sequence, so it may reflect a read error. The chain is built from TRBV15 and TRBJ2-2; D remains ambiguous. CDR1 is LNHNV and CDR2 is YYDKDF in the germline V gene (reference sequence). CDR3 length equals 13 residues. The CDR3 reads CATSRENSGELFF. The CDR3 DNA reads TGTGCCACCAGCAGAGAGAACTCCGGGGAGCTGTTTTTT.

The V gene is TRBV7-3, the J gene TRBJ2-5, with 12 bases that match TRBD2. The germline V gene has CDR1 SGHTA and CDR2 FQGTGA. V gave up 2 bases and J gave up 2 bases; unmatched junction bases: 3. The CDR3 extends over 16 amino acids. The CDR3 region has the DNA TGTGCCAGCAGCTTAGGACTAGCGGGGCTTCAAGAGACCCAGTACTTC. This sequence encodes CASSLGLAGLQETQYF.

This clone was recorded only once. The rearrangement links TRBV28 to TRBJ1-2, with 12 bases matching TRBD1. CDR3 length equals 19 residues. The J segment lost 0 bases and the V segment lost 3 bases, leaving 11 bases of the junction unmatched. Germline V gene sequence: CDR1 MDHEN, CDR2 SYDVKM. This chain's CDR3 is CASSFSPGQGARPNYGYTF. For the CDR3, the DNA is TGTGCCAGCAGTTTTAGCCCGGGACAGGGGGCCAGACCTAACTATGGCTACACCTTC.

The chain joins TRBV14 to TRBJ1-2; D is possibly TRBD1 (5 bases). Germline CDR1 is SGHDN and CDR2 is FVKESK. This CDR3 contains 17 residues. Trimming cost V 1 base and J 2 bases, with 17 bases left between them. Here the CDR3 DNA reads TGTGCCAGCAGCCAAGTGAGAGGGAGGGGATTCAACTATGGCTACACCTTC. Translating gives CASSQVRGRGFNYGYTF. Based on the CDR3 plus reference TRBV14 and TRBJ1-2, the full variable domain is EAGVTQFPSHSVIEKGQTVTLRCDPISGHDNLYWYRRVMGKEIKFLLHFVKESKQDESGMPNNRFLAERTGGTYSTLKVQPAELEDSGVYFCASSQVRGRGFNYGYTFGSGTRLTVV.

The chain combines TRBV29-1 with TRBJ1-1; 8 bases map to TRBD1. The trim removed 4 bases at V and 0 bases at J, leaving 13 bases unmatched. This CDR3 is built from 17 residues. Germline V gene lookup returns CDR1 SQVTM and CDR2 ANQGSEA. DNA of the CDR3: TGCAGCGTTGCGCAGACAGGGGCTCCCAGATTGAACACTGAAGCTTTCTTT. Translation: CSVAQTGAPRLNTEAFF.

This clone showed up just once. The V and J genes are TRBV29-1 and TRBJ2-2; TRBD2 matches 14 bases. This CDR3 comprises 19 residues. The germline CDR1 and CDR2 sequences are SQVTM and ANQGSEA. Trimming at V came to 3 bases and at J to 3 bases, leaving 12 bases not matched to a gene. CDR3 coding DNA: TGCAGCGTTGAGGGTGGGACTAGCGGGAGAATTGCGGACACCGGGGAGCTGTTTTTT. This codes for CSVEGGTSGRIADTGELFF.